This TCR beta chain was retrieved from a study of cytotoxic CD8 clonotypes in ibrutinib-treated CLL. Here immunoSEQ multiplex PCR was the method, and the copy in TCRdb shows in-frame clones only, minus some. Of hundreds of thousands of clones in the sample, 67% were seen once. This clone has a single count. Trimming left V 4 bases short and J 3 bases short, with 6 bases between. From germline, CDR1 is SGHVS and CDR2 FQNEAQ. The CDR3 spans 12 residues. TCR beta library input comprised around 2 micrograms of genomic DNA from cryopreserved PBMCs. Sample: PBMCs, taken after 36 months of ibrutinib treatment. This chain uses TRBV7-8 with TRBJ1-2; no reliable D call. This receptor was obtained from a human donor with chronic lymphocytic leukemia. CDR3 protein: CASSYEDYGYTF. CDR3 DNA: TGTGCCAGCAGCTATGAGGACTATGGCTACACCTTC.